This TCR beta chain was captured by sequencing in a study of T cells in Graves' hyperthyroidism and ophthalmopathy. Amplified TCR beta CDR3 regions came from RNA transcripts. Carried out on the TCR CDR3, a first-round RT-PCR used the HTBI primer set. TCRdb re-called the multiplex PCR reads through MiXCR, storing one row per CDR3 protein. Here the sample spans about 640,000 distinct CDR3 sequences, around 13% being singletons. Patients affected by ophthalmopathy presented a Clinical Activity Score of at least 3, a NOSPECS grade of at least 4, and disease duration below 3 months. Patients were excluded because of uncontrolled infection, other autoimmune disease, pregnancy or lactation. Clinical symptoms, serum thyroxine and TRAb, thyroid ultrasound and orbital computed tomography together formed the diagnostic basis. A few counts support this clonotype. Antigen specificity is unknown. Overall study findings and caveats: By a 13 V-J model, ophthalmopathy was set apart from stable hyperthyroidism.

There are 17 residues in the CDR3. Per the germline V gene, CDR1 is DFQATT and CDR2 is SNEGSKA (reference sequence). Between the trimmed V and J ends, which lost 1 base and 0 bases, there was a span of 16 bases. The TCR comes from a woman between 50 and 59 years old with Graves' ophthalmopathy. Specimen: blood. This chain connects TRBV20-1 to TRBJ1-5, with D tentatively TRBD1 (5 bases). CDR3 in DNA: TGCAGTGCTAGAGGCCCCTGGGGGGGGAATAGCAATCAGCCCCAGCATTTT. This sequence encodes CSARGPWGGNSNQPQHF.